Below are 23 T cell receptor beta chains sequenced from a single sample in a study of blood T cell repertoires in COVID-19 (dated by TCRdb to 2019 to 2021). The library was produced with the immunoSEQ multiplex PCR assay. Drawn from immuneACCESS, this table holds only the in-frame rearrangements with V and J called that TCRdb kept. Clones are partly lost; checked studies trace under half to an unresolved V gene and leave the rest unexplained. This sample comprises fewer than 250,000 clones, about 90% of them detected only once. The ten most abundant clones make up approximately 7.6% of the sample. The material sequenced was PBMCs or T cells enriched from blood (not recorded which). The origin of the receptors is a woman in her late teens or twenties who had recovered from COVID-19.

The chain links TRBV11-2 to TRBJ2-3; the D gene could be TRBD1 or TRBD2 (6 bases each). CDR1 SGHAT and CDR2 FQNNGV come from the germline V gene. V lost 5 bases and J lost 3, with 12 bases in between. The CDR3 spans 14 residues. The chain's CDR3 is CASSLGGTTDTQYF. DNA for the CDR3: TGTGCCAGCAGCCTAGGGGGGACAACAGATACGCAGTATTTT.

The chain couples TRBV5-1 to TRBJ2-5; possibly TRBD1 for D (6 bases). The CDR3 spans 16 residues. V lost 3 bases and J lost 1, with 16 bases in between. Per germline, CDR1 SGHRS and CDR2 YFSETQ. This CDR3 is CASSSPEGDPQETQYF. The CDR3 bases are TGCGCCAGCAGCTCCCCTGAGGGGGACCCCCAAGAGACCCAGTACTTC.

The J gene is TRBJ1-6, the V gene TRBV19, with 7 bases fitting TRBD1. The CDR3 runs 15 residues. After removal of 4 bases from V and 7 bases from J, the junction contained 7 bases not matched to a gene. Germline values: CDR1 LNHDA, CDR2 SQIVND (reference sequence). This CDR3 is CASSSYQGGNSPLHF. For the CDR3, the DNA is TGTGCCAGTAGTAGTTACCAGGGGGGAAATTCACCCCTCCACTTT. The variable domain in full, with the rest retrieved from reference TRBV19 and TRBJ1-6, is DGGITQSPKYLFRKEGQNVTLSCEQNLNHDAMYWYRQDPGQGLRLIYYSQIVNDFQKGDIAEGYSVSREKKESFPLTVTSAQKNPTAFYLCASSSYQGGNSPLHFGNGTRLTVT.

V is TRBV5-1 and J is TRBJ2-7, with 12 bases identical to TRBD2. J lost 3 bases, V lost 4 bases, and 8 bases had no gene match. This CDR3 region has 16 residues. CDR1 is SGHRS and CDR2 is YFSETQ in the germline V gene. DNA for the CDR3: TGCGCCAGCAGCAAACAAGGACTAGCGGGATTCTACGAGCAGTACTTC. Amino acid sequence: CASSKQGLAGFYEQYF.

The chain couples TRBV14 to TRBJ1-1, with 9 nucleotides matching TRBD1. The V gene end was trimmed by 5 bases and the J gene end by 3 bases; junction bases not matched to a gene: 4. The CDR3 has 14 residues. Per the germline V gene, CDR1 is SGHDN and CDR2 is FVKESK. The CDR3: CASSTTGGDTEAFF. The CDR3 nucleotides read TGTGCCAGCAGCACGACAGGGGGGGACACTGAAGCTTTCTTT.

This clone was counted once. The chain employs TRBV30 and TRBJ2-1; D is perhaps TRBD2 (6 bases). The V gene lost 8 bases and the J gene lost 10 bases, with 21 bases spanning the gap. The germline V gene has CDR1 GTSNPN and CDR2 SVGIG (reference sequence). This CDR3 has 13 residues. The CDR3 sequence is CAGGLVGGGEQFF. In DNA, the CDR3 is TGTGCCGGAGGCCTAGTAGGAGGAGGGGAGCAGTTCTTC. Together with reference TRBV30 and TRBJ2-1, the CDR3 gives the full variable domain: SQTIHQWPATLVQPVGSPLSLECTVEGTSNPNLYWYRQAAGRGLQLLFYSVGIGQISSEVPQNLSASRPQDRQFILSSKKLLLSDSGFYLCAGGLVGGGEQFFGPGTRLTVL.

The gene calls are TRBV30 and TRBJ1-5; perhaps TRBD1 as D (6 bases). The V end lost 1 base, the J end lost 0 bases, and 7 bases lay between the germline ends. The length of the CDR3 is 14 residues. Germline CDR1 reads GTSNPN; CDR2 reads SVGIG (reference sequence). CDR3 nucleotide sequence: TGTGCCTGGAGTGGGGACATTAGCAATCAGCCCCAGCATTTT. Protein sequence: CAWSGDISNQPQHF.

The CDR3 protein is CASSESETPTNEKLFF. CDR3 in DNA: TGTGCCAGCAGTGAATCCGAGACTCCAACTAATGAAAAACTGTTTTTT. The chain employs TRBV25-1 and TRBJ1-4; D is unclear. V was pared by 1 base and J by 0 bases, with 9 bases between. The CDR3 extends over 16 amino acids. Per germline, CDR1 MGHDK and CDR2 SYGVNS.

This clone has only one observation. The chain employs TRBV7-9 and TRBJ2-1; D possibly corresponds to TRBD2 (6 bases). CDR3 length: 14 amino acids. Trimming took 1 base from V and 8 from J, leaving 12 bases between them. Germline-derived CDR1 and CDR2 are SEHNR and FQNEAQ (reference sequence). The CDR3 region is CASSLDGSGHEQFF. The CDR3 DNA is TGTGCCAGCAGCTTAGATGGTAGCGGTCATGAGCAGTTCTTC.

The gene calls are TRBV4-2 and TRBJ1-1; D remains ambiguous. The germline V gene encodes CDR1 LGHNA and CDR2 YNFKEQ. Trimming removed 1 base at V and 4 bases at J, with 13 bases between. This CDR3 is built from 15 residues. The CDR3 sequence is CASSQGSDTFTEAFF. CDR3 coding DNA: TGTGCCAGCAGCCAAGGATCAGACACGTTCACTGAAGCTTTCTTT.

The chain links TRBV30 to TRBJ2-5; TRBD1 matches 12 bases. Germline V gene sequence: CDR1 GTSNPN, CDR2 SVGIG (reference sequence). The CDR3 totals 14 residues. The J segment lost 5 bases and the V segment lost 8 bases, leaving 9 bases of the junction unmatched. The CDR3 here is CASHGTGGSETQYF. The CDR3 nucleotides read TGTGCCAGTCACGGGACAGGGGGCAGTGAGACCCAGTACTTC.

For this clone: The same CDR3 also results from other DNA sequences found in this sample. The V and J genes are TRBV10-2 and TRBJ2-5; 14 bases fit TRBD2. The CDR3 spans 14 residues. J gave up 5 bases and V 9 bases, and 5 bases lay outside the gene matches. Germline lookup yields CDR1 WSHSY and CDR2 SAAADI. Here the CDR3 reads CASATSGGVETQYF. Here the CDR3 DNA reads TGCGCCAGTGCGACTAGCGGGGGGGTGGAGACCCAGTACTTC.

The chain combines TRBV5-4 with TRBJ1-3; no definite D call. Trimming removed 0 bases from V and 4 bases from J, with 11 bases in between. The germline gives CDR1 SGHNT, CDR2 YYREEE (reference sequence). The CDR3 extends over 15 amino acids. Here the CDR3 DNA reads TGTGCCAGCAGCTTGGCCGGGGTTGGGGGAAACACCATATATTTT. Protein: CASSLAGVGGNTIYF.

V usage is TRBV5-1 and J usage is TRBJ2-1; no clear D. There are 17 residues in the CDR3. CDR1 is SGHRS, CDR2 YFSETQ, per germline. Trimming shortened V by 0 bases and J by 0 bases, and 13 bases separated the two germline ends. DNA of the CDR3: TGCGCCAGCAGCTTGGGGCAGTCACGATACTCCTACAATGAGCAGTTCTTC. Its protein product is CASSLGQSRYSYNEQFF.

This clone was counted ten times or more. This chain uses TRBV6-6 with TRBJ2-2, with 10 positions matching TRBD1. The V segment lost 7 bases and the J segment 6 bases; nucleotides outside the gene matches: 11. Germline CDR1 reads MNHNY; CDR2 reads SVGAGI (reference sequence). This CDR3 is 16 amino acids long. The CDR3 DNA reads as TGTGCCAGCAATATAGGGGGACAGGGGAAACCCGGGGAGCTGTTTTTT. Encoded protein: CASNIGGQGKPGELFF.

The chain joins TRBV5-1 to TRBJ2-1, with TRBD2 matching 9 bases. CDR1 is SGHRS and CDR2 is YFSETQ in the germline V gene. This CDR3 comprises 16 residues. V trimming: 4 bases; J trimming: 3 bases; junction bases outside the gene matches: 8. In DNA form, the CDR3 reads TGCGCCAGCAGCCCGGGACTAGCCGCCTACTACAATGAGCAGTTCTTC. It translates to CASSPGLAAYYNEQFF.

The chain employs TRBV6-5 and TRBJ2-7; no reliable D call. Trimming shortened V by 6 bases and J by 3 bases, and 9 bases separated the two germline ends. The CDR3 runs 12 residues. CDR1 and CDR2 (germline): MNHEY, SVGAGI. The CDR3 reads CASRTELYEQYF. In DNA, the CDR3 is TGTGCCAGCAGAACAGAGCTCTACGAGCAGTACTTC.

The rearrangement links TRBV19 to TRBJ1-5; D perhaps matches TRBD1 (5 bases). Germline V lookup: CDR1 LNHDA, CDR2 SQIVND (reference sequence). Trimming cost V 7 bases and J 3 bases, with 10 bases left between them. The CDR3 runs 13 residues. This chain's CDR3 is CASTGEVNQPQHF. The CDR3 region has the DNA TGTGCCAGTACGGGGGAGGTCAATCAGCCCCAGCATTTT.

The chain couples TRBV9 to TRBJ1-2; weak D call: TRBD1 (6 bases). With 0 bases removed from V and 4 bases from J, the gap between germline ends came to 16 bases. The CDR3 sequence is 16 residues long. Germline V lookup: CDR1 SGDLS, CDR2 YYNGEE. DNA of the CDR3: TGTGCCAGCAGCGTAGACAGGGAAGGCCCTCCCTATGGCTACACCTTC. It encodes CASSVDREGPPYGYTF.

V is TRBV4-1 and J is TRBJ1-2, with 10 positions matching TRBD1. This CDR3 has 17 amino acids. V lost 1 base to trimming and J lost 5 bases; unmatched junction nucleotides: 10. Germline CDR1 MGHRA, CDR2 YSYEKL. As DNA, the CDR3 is TGCGCCAGCAGCCAAGGCGTCCCCAGGACAGGGGGATATGGCTACACCTTC. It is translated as CASSQGVPRTGGYGYTF.

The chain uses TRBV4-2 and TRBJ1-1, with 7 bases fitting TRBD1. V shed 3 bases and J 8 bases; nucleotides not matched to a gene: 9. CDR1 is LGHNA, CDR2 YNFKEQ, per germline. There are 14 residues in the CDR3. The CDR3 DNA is TGTGCCAGCAGCCAGGAAGGACAGGCAGCAGAAGCTTTCTTT. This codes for CASSQEGQAAEAFF.

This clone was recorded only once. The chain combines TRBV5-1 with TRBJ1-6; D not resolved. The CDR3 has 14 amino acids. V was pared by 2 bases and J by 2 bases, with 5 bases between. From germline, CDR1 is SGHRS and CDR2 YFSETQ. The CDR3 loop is CASSFNTYNSPLHF. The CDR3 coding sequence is TGCGCCAGCAGCTTTAACACCTATAATTCACCCCTCCACTTT. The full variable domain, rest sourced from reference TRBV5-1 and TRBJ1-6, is KAGVTQTPRYLIKTRGQQVTLSCSPISGHRSVSWYQQTPGQGLQFLFEYFSETQRNKGNFPGRFSGRQFSNSRSEMNVSTLELGDSALYLCASSFNTYNSPLHFGNGTRLTVT.

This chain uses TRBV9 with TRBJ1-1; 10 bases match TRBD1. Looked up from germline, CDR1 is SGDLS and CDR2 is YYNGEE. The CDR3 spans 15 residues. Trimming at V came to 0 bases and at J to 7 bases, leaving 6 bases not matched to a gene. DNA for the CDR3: TGTGCCAGCAGCGTAGTCGACAGGGGGCCTAATGAAGCTTTCTTT. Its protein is CASSVVDRGPNEAFF.